This T cell receptor (beta chain) was obtained from a study of T cells after yellow fever vaccination. By 5'RACE template switching, TCR cDNA was produced, with a universal primer site and UMIs added in the process. TCRdb re-analysed the 5' RACE reads in MiXCR, keeping a single row per CDR3 protein. This sample has 45,000 to 60,000 distinct CDR3 sequences; about 6.3% occur once, and the top ten carry more than 20%. V was pared by 3 bases and J by 1 base, with 4 bases between. The CDR3 has 12 residues. The sample holds many counts of this clonotype. Findings of the study overall: Any FACS-sorted repertoire could hold abundant clonotypes that contaminate it from the bulk population.

The clonotype was recovered from a man aged 18 to 30 who received the YFV17D yellow fever vaccine. This chain uses TRBV12-3 or TRBV12-4 with TRBJ2-7; D call uncertain. The specimen was CD8+ T cells not binding an NS4B(214-222) dextramer, sorted from PBMCs, collected roughly seven weeks after the first yellow fever vaccination. This CDR3 is CASSFASYEQYF. The CDR3 DNA follows: TGTGCCAGCAGTTTTGCGTCCTACGAGCAGTACTTC.